This entry features one TCR beta chain sequence. Its antigen target is currently unknown. Qualities for individual bases were not recorded, and no much larger clone is one base off. The immunoSEQ hsTCRB v3.0 assay was used at survey level resolution to sequence the TRB variable region. TRB sequencing targeted a depth of about 40,000-55,000 T-cell genomes per sample. TRB libraries were pooled and sequenced on an Illumina MiSeq using a v3 150-cycle kit. The source study handled its data this way. Repertoire analysis was run in R within a reproducible Nextflow workflow that covered QC, data transformation and analysis. LymphoSeq2, an R package for AIRR-Seq data exploration, was used to implement custom analyses. A few samples that yielded fewer than 5000 total TRB sequences were excluded, so that about 200 HIV repertoires were analyzed. Of the approximately 190 retained HIV repertoires, approximately 60 were collected before and under 150 after ART initiation. Each repertoire was downsampled to 5000 TRB nucleotide sequences, and summary statistics were averaged across 100 downsampling iterations. Only TRB sequences with CDR3 regions of at least seven amino acids were retained for analysis. Diversity was measured with a Shannon entropy-derived clonality score and the Gini coefficient. In repertoire networks, the top 5000 CDR3 amino acid sequences were linked whenever an edit distance of one separated two sequences. GLIPH2 predicted antigen specificity groups and MHC restriction for TRB CDR3 amino acid sequences. To flag known CMV, EBV, HIV or tissue antigen associations, CDR3 amino acid sequences were matched against VDJdb and McPAS-TCR. Pre-ART, post-ART and control groups were compared with Wilcoxon signed-rank tests and Holm-Bonferroni correction. What TCRdb holds here is the immuneACCESS table cut down to in-frame rearrangements. Part of the clones is not present; checked against another copy, under half of the missing clones reflect an unresolved V gene, and the others are unexplained. V and J calls and clone size are copied from that table; D and trimming were computed from the DNA. Counted in this sample were roughly 20,000 clones; 80% of them appeared once. Around 10% of the sample is held by the ten biggest clonotypes.

This sample stems from a study of long-term antiretroviral therapy in people with HIV (dated by TCRdb to about 2022). Describing the broader study: The earliest samples were collected approximately a decade before the 2015 WHO recommendation for immediate ART, a period when ART was typically delayed until CD4 counts fell. This retrospective serial study examined whether starting ART and sustained HIV suppression were associated with changes in the composition and diversity of the TRB repertoire in peripheral blood. From some 30 adults with confirmed HIV infection, the cohort provided 150 to 200 cryopreserved PBMC samples, gathered serially across a mean of roughly 6 years (range 1-12). Of the roughly 30 participants with HIV, approximately ten were female. No cross-contamination during QIAcube processing turned up in test extractions that ran a monoclonal T-cell line alongside 25 to 35 polyclonal samples. The paper as a whole reports these results and caveats: Limited PBMC availability meant only the TCR beta chain was sequenced, without alpha chain pairing. No data were available on ART adherence, viral resistance or therapy changes, limiting inferences about post-ART repertoire changes. Starting ART was linked to a significant rise in TRB diversity, yet even after long-term ART the diversity remained significantly lower than in transplant donor controls. Compared with controls, HIV repertoires had narrower CDR3 length ranges, and the network structure pointed to an antigen-experienced repertoire that shifted only slightly toward naive after ART. The repertoire was dominated across all time points by expanded TRB clones identified before ART initiation, although this dominance was seen to fluctuate and to decrease in many PLHIV after ART. Samples dated from 2004 to 2017, and the ART regimens used may be less effective than current ones. Because pre-ART samples had limited cell numbers, profiling was done on unsorted PBMC rather than on sorted CD4+ and CD8+ T cells.

V and J lose 2 bases and 7 bases, and a span of 17 bases separates them. The CDR3 starts with the cysteine, ends with the phenylalanine, and has 15 residues. Only the CDR3 part of the read is kept: 45 bases, read in frame from the first base. The germline V gene yields KGHSH for CDR1 and LQKENI for CDR2. To be included, a participant needed at least one PBMC sample from before ART initiation plus at least two post-ART samples. Every participant with HIV received treatment in the United States of America. Before DNA extraction, cryopreserved samples containing roughly 0.85-11 million PBMC were thawed and washed. At the time of the earliest PBMC sample, participants with HIV were aged between roughly 20 and 54 years. Each participant contributed PBMC samples from 1-4 timepoints before ART initiation and 2-8 timepoints after ART initiation, with a median of 7 samples. Serial HIV viral load, CD4+ T-cell count, ART history and demographic data were obtained for every participant. Using a Qiagen kit on a QIAcube, genomic DNA was extracted from unsorted PBMC, with samples processed in batches of 12.

The clonotype was recovered from a woman in her forties with HIV. The V gene is TRBV18 and the J gene is TRBJ1-1; no confident D gene assignment can be made. The sequences come from unsorted PBMCs, collected 0.2 years after starting antiretroviral therapy. The nucleotide sequence is given as TGTGCCAGCTCACCAATAACGGACGCCCTCGGTGAAGCTTTCTTT. Its protein is CASSPITDALGEAFF.